This is a list of T cell receptor beta chains from one sample in a study of regulatory T cells in long-lasting Graves disease. One entry per CDR3 protein, called by TCRdb with MiXCR from the multiplex PCR reads. The sample gives 440,000 or so distinct CDR3 sequences, 15% of which show up once; over 15% is in the top ten. These data also formed part of another study, on T cells in Graves' hyperthyroidism and ophthalmopathy.

The sequencing used peripheral blood mononuclear cells (PBMCs), collected at new diagnosis, from a patient treated with antithyroid drugs. These receptor sequences come from a woman between 25 and 40 years old with Graves disease. Each CDR3 is given with its conserved first and last residue. D genes are given only for firm matches. Clone size, where shown, is once, few, many, or a class for clones that have expanded.

J gene,V gene,clone size,D gene,CDR3 DNA,CDR3 protein
TRBJ1-4,TRBV9,.,.,TGTGCCAGCAGCGGGACCGAGCAGAATGAAAAACTGTTTTTT,CASSGTEQNEKLFF
TRBJ1-1,TRBV6-1,few,.,TGTGCCAGCAGAGAACGGAGAGGATCGAGCACTGAAGCTTTCTTT,CASRERRGSSTEAFF
TRBJ2-6,TRBV27,many,.,TGTGCCAGCAGTTTATCCACAGTTTTCGGTGGGGCCAACGTCCTGACTTTC,CASSLSTVFGGANVLTF
TRBJ2-5,TRBV10-3,.,.,TGTGCCATCAGTGAACGGGGGGCGAAAGAGACCCAGTACTTC,CAISERGAKETQYF
TRBJ2-7,TRBV29-1,.,.,TGCAGCGTCGACGGGGACTGCGAGCAGTACTTC,CSVDGDCEQYF
TRBJ1-1,TRBV30,many,.,TGTGCCTGGAGTGTACTAGCGACAGAAGCTTTCTTT,CAWSVLATEAFF
TRBJ1-1,TRBV4-1,.,TRBD1,TGCGCCAGCAGCCAAGCCCAGGACAGGGGGCGATGGATTGAAGCTTTCTTT,CASSQAQDRGRWIEAFF
TRBJ1-2,TRBV6-2/TRBV6-3,.,TRBD1,TGTGCCAGCAGAACAGGGGGGATGGGCTATGGCTACACCTTC,CASRTGGMGYGYTF
TRBJ1-1,TRBV3-1,many,TRBD1,TGTGCCAGCAGCCAAGATAGGTTCCGGACAGGGGGCCCTGAAGCTTTCTTT,CASSQDRFRTGGPEAFF
TRBJ1-6,TRBV11-2,.,TRBD1,TGTGCCAGCAGTAGGACAGGGACTGAGTATAATTCACCCCTCCACTTT,CASSRTGTEYNSPLHF
TRBJ2-7,TRBV12-3/TRBV12-4,many,.,TGTGCCAGCAGTTTAAGGGGGGGCCGGGACGAGCAGTACTTC,CASSLRGGRDEQYF
TRBJ2-7,TRBV28,many,.,TGTGCCAGCAGTTTGAACCTAAGCGAGCAGTACTTC,CASSLNLSEQYF
TRBJ2-1,TRBV3-1,many,.,TGTGCCAGCTCGCCCAACAGATGGAATGAGCAGTTCTTC,CASSPNRWNEQFF
TRBJ2-1,TRBV2,many,.,TGTGCCAGCAGACTAGCTTACAATGAGCAGTTCTTC,CASRLAYNEQFF
TRBJ2-1,TRBV7-3,many,.,TGTGCCAGCAGCTTAAAGGGAAAGAGCTCCTACAATGAGCAGTTCTTC,CASSLKGKSSYNEQFF
TRBJ2-2,TRBV11-3,.,.,TGTGCCAGCAGCCCCAGTCGGAGGGGGGAGCTGTTTTTT,CASSPSRRGELFF
TRBJ1-5,TRBV9,.,.,TGTGCCAGCAGCGTAGGAGGGGATGGCAATCAGCCCCAGCATTTT,CASSVGGDGNQPQHF
TRBJ1-5,TRBV5-4,few,.,TGTGCCAGCAGCTTGGCTCCCGGGATCGGCAATCAGCCCCAGCATTTT,CASSLAPGIGNQPQHF
TRBJ2-2,TRBV6-1,.,TRBD2,TGTGCCAGCACCCCCCTAGCGGGCAACACCGGGGAGCTGTTTTTT,CASTPLAGNTGELFF
TRBJ1-5,TRBV19,.,TRBD1,TGTGCCAGTAGTACCTCGGACAGGGATCATCAGCCCCAGCATTTT,CASSTSDRDHQPQHF
TRBJ2-1,TRBV20-1,many,TRBD2,TGCAGTGCTAGAGATCCTAGCGGGTACAATGAGCAGTTCTTC,CSARDPSGYNEQFF
TRBJ2-5,TRBV12-3/TRBV12-4,many,.,TGTGCCAGCAGTGCAGGATGGGGGGCGACCCAGTACTTC,CASSAGWGATQYF
TRBJ2-5,TRBV12-3/TRBV12-4,.,.,TGTGCCAGCAGTTCCACAGCGACCCAGTACTTC,CASSSTATQYF
TRBJ2-3,TRBV30,many,TRBD2,TGTGCCTGGACCACCCCTAGCGGGACGTTAATCACAGATACGCAGTATTTT,CAWTTPSGTLITDTQYF
TRBJ2-5,TRBV15,few,.,TGTGCCACCAGCAGAGATTCAGGAGGGCCCAAGGAAGAGACCCAGTACTTC,CATSRDSGGPKEETQYF
TRBJ1-5,TRBV6-5,many,.,TGTGCCAGCAGTTACGAGTATAGCAATCAGCCCCAGCATTTT,CASSYEYSNQPQHF
TRBJ2-1,TRBV2,many,TRBD1,TGTGCCAGCAGTGGACAGGGGGCTACCTACAATGAGCAGTTCTTC,CASSGQGATYNEQFF
TRBJ1-1,TRBV15,.,.,TGTGCCACCAGCCTAACTGGTGCCAGAGATGAAGCTTTCTTT,CATSLTGARDEAFF
TRBJ2-7,TRBV11-1,.,TRBD2,TGTGCCAGCAGCTTCGGGACTAGCTCCGAGCAGTACTTC,CASSFGTSSEQYF
TRBJ2-3,TRBV7-9,many,.,TGTGCCAGCAGCTTGATGGGAGGAGATACGCAGTATTTT,CASSLMGGDTQYF
TRBJ1-6,TRBV6-1,few,TRBD1,TGTGCCAGCAGTGTGGACAGGGAAAATTCACCCCTCCACTTT,CASSVDRENSPLHF
TRBJ1-4,TRBV28,many,.,TGTGCCAGCAGTTTTTCGGGGGGAAATGAAAAACTGTTTTTT,CASSFSGGNEKLFF
TRBJ2-7,TRBV11-1,many,.,TGTGCCAGCTTATTGGTACAGGGAGGGGAGCAGTACTTC,CASLLVQGGEQYF
TRBJ2-1,TRBV20-1,many,TRBD2,TGCAGTGCTAGAGGCGACGGGGGGAGAAACAATGAGCAGTTCTTC,CSARGDGGRNNEQFF
TRBJ2-1,TRBV4-1,.,.,TGCGCCAGCAGCCAAGAAGGGAGGGGGAAGTCCTACAATGAGCAGTTCTTC,CASSQEGRGKSYNEQFF
TRBJ2-5,TRBV3-1,many,.,TGTGCCAGCAGCCAAAAAGGAGGAAGAGAGACCCAGTACTTC,CASSQKGGRETQYF